The 20 T cell receptor beta chains below come from one sample, sequenced in a study of T cell responses to AZD1222 COVID-19 vaccine. Data came from immunoSEQ multiplex PCR; TCRdb stores just in-frame clones and leaves some out. In the table there are about 100,000 clones, roughly 84% of which are singletons. Sequencing was performed on peripheral blood, taken on day 0 of AZD1222 vaccination. All receptors come from an adult in good health.

The rearrangement uses TRBV7-9 and TRBJ1-2; TRBD1 might be the D (5 bases). V shed 4 bases and J shed 6 bases, with 18 bases lying between them. CDR1 SEHNR and CDR2 FQNEAQ come from the germline V gene (reference sequence). The CDR3 extends over 15 amino acids. CDR3 region: CASSSKETGEDGYTF. In nucleotides, the CDR3 is TGTGCCAGCAGCTCGAAGGAGACGGGGGAGGATGGCTACACCTTC.

The chain combines TRBV30 with TRBJ1-1; D uncertain. This CDR3 spans 14 amino acids. Germline V gene lookup returns CDR1 GTSNPN and CDR2 SVGIG (reference sequence). V shed 2 bases and J shed 1 base, with 11 bases lying between them. The CDR3 DNA is TGTGCCTGGAGTTTGGATCTGGGGAACACTGAAGCTTTCTTT. As protein: CAWSLDLGNTEAFF.

This chain connects TRBV3-1 (or the pseudogene TRBV3-2) to TRBJ2-5, with TRBD1 as a possible D gene (5 bases). CDR1 LGHDT and CDR2 YNNKEL come from the germline V gene (reference sequence). Trimming stripped 2 bases from V and 3 bases from J, with 10 bases between. CDR3 length: 14 amino acids. The CDR3 nucleotides are TGTGCCAGCAGCCAACTCCTAGGGGAAGAGACCCAGTACTTC. Translation gives CASSQLLGEETQYF.

V usage is TRBV24-1 and J usage is TRBJ2-3, with 7 bases that match TRBD1. From germline, CDR1 is KGHDR and CDR2 SFDVKD. This CDR3 is 16 amino acids long. The trim removed 3 bases at V and 4 bases at J, leaving 9 bases unmatched. Written as DNA, the CDR3 is TGTGCCACCAGTGATCGCGACAGGGATTGGGCAGATACGCAGTATTTT. It translates to CATSDRDRDWADTQYF.

A single count supports this clone. The sample holds other DNA sequences that translate to the same CDR3. J is TRBJ2-7 and V is TRBV6-2 or TRBV6-3; possible D gene TRBD1, 5 bases. The CDR3 has 14 amino acids. CDR1 is MNHEY, CDR2 SVGEGT, per germline. Trimming took off 2 bases at V and 1 base at J, with 9 bases between the two ends. In DNA, the CDR3 is TGTGCCAGCAGTTACGGGGCGGTGTCCTACGAGCAGTACGTC. Amino acid sequence: CASSYGAVSYEQYV.

This clone occurred once. The chain is built from TRBV6-1 and TRBJ2-3; 9 nucleotides line up with TRBD1. V shed 3 bases and J 5 bases; nucleotides not matched to a gene: 9. The CDR3 runs 16 residues. In germline, CDR1 is MNHNS, CDR2 SASEGT. Here the CDR3 reads CASSDPGQGFGDTQYF. The CDR3 DNA sequence: TGTGCCAGCAGTGATCCGGGACAGGGTTTTGGAGATACGCAGTATTTT.

This clone was recorded many times. The rearrangement joins TRBV30 to TRBJ1-5; D ambiguous. The germline CDR1 and CDR2 sequences are GTSNPN and SVGIG (reference sequence). The CDR3 sequence is 14 residues long. The germline V and J ends were trimmed by 2 bases and 4 bases, with 12 bases remaining between them. CDR3 sequence reads: CAWSKGLGNQPQHF. The CDR3 DNA is TGTGCCTGGAGTAAGGGTTTGGGGAATCAGCCCCAGCATTTT.

The chain carries TRBV5-4 and TRBJ1-4; 7 bases line up with TRBD1. Losses at the gene ends were 3 bases for V and 5 bases for J; bases not matched to a gene: 13. From germline, CDR1 is SGHNT and CDR2 YYREEE (reference sequence). The CDR3 runs to 17 residues. In nucleotides, the CDR3 is TGTGCCAGCAGCTCGGCCTCTCCCGGGACAGCGAATGAAAAACTGTTTTTT. Translating it yields CASSSASPGTANEKLFF.

The chain has TRBV28 and TRBJ1-2, with TRBD1 identical over 7 bases. The J segment lost 8 bases and the V segment lost 10 bases, leaving 19 bases of the junction unmatched. The germline V gene encodes CDR1 MDHEN and CDR2 SYDVKM. The CDR3 is made up of 15 amino acids. DNA for the CDR3: TGTGCCATCGCCCCCAGGGCAGGGGGGCGGGGCGGCTACACCTTC. Translating it yields CAIAPRAGGRGGYTF.

In nucleotides, the CDR3 is TGTGCCAGTAGTCAGGAAGGGGGCTACACCTTC. Translating gives CASSQEGGYTF. V gene TRBV19 combines with J gene TRBJ1-2, with D uncertain. Trimming cost V 5 bases and J 8 bases, with 9 bases left between them. The CDR3 covers 11 residues. Germline CDR1 is LNHDA and CDR2 is SQIVND (reference sequence).

This clone was observed once. This rearrangement joins TRBV27 to TRBJ1-2; 7 nucleotides agree with TRBD1. The CDR3 totals 13 residues. Germline lookup yields CDR1 MNHEY and CDR2 SMNVEV (reference sequence). V lost 8 bases and J lost 0; bases outside the gene matches: 3. The CDR3 spells CASSGTANYGYTF. CDR3 bases: TGTGCCAGCTCCGGGACAGCTAACTATGGCTACACCTTC.

In its sample, this clone was seen once. As DNA, the CDR3 is TGCAGCGCGGCGGGACATATGAACACTGAAGCTTTCTTT. It encodes CSAAGHMNTEAFF. This chain joins TRBV29-1 and TRBJ1-1, with D tentatively TRBD1 (6 bases). This CDR3 has 13 residues. Germline assignment: CDR1 SQVTM and CDR2 ANQGSEA. V was clipped by 7 bases and J by 0 bases, with 12 bases between them.

The table lists this clone with a few counts. This chain uses TRBV16 with TRBJ1-1; D not certain. This CDR3 is 11 amino acids long. CDR1 is KGHSY, CDR2 FQNENV, per germline. V was pared by 2 bases and J by 6 bases, with 4 bases between. The CDR3 sequence: CASSQRAEAFF. The CDR3 DNA reads as TGTGCCAGCAGCCAACGGGCTGAAGCTTTCTTT.

The CDR3 DNA follows: TGTGCCAGCAACTGGGACAGGGGAGAGACCCAGTACTTC. As protein: CASNWDRGETQYF. The genes are TRBV5-6 and TRBJ2-5; TRBD1 matches 10 bases. This CDR3 is built from 13 residues. CDR1 is SGHDT, CDR2 YYEEEE, per germline. With V trimmed by 6 bases and J by 4 bases, 3 bases remained unmatched.

This rearrangement joins TRBV10-2 to TRBJ1-2; no firm D call. Per the germline V gene, CDR1 is WSHSY and CDR2 is SAAADI. This CDR3 has 11 amino acids. The ends were cut back, 3 bases at V and 5 bases at J, with 4 bases in the middle. CDR3 sequence reads: CASSEGYGYTF. The CDR3 DNA reads as TGCGCCAGCAGTGAAGGGTATGGCTACACCTTC.

J is TRBJ1-5 and V is TRBV19; 7 bases match TRBD1. Germline V CDR1 and CDR2: LNHDA, SQIVND (reference sequence). V was pared by 7 bases and J by 3 bases, with 9 bases of the junction left unmatched. This CDR3 is 15 amino acids long. This CDR3 is CASTQGQSNNQPQHF. CDR3 bases: TGTGCCAGTACTCAGGGACAGAGCAACAATCAGCCCCAGCATTTT.

The CDR3 sequence is CASSLASGITDTQYF. CDR3 DNA: TGTGCCAGCAGCTTGGCTAGCGGTATCACAGATACGCAGTATTTT. J is TRBJ2-3 and V is TRBV7-9; the match to TRBD2 covers 7 bases. The ends lost 3 bases at V and 2 bases at J; junction bases unmatched: 5. The CDR3 has 15 amino acids. The germline V gene has CDR1 SEHNR and CDR2 FQNEAQ (reference sequence).

The rearrangement joins TRBV6-2 or TRBV6-3 to TRBJ1-1; 9 nucleotides agree with TRBD1. The CDR3 has 14 amino acids. V shed 6 bases and J 10 bases; nucleotides not matched to a gene: 12. The germline gives CDR1 MNHEY, CDR2 SVGEGT. Here the CDR3 reads CASSLDRGIPRAFF. CDR3 DNA sequence: TGTGCCAGCAGCCTGGACAGGGGAATCCCCCGAGCTTTCTTT.

The chain links TRBV28 to TRBJ1-2; the D is unclear. V gave up 2 bases and J gave up 9 bases, with 13 bases separating them. CDR1 MDHEN and CDR2 SYDVKM come from the germline V gene. The CDR3 contains 13 residues. The CDR3 DNA reads TGTGCCAGCAGTTTACCCGCTTTTGGGAGCTACACCTTC. Residues: CASSLPAFGSYTF.

The CDR3 is CASSLSPYEQYF. DNA of the CDR3: TGTGCCAGCAGCCTTAGTCCCTACGAGCAGTACTTC. The chain links TRBV3-1 (or the pseudogene TRBV3-2) to TRBJ2-7; D not resolved. CDR1 and CDR2 (germline): LGHDT, YNNKEL (reference sequence). The CDR3 has 12 residues. The ends were cut back, 4 bases at V and 2 bases at J, with 6 bases in the middle.